This T cell receptor (beta chain) was sequenced in a study of PD-L1 blockade in urothelial cancer. Whole-study context: Timepoints chosen for blood analysis were 3 weeks (second dose) and 6 weeks after treatment start. Study-level findings and limits: Durable-benefit patients expanded tumor-associated blood clones more at 3 weeks.

Specified time point: pretreatment peripheral blood. TCRdb's copy holds only in-frame clones and misses some; the assay was immunoSEQ multiplex PCR. The sample lists tens of thousands of clones, around 81% occurring once. Comment on this clone: Antigen unknown.

The CDR3 has 16 residues. Germline assignment: CDR1 SGHTA and CDR2 FQGNSA. V shed 1 base and J shed 0 bases, with 10 bases lying between them. The V and J genes are TRBV7-2 and TRBJ1-5, with D unresolved. This TCR came from a man aged 70 or older with urothelial cancer. The sequencing here drew on PBMCs, taken around atezolizumab (anti-PD-L1) treatment. The chain's CDR3 is CASSLGTVYSNQPQHF. In nucleotides, the CDR3 is TGTGCCAGCAGCTTAGGAACAGTTTATAGCAATCAGCCCCAGCATTTT.